This TCR beta chain was documented in a study of CD8+CD57+ T cells in acquired aplastic anemia. The overall study: Quantities of DNA derived from sorted CD4+ and CD8+ cells averaged roughly 3 ug.

Before being chosen for sequencing, patients had shown CD8+CD57+ cell expansion by flow cytometry. Patients uniformly had severe acquired aplastic anemia. When blood sampling took place, the patients had received no therapy. TCR beta VDJ and CDR3 profiling used genomic DNA as template. A single record per CDR3 protein comes from TCRdb applying MiXCR to the reads. Among approximately 100,000 distinct CDR3 sequences listed, about 63% were seen once. Trimming took off 0 bases at V and 13 bases at J, with 15 bases between the two ends. The CDR3 sequence is 14 residues long. Looked up from germline, CDR1 is LNHNV and CDR2 is YYDKDF (reference sequence).

This chain links TRBV15 with TRBJ1-4; TRBD1 might be the D (5 bases). The sequence was obtained from a human donor with aplastic anemia. The sequencing input was sorted CD4+, CD8+, or CD8+CD57+ T cells (not recorded which) from PBMCs. In DNA form, the CDR3 reads TGTGCCACCAGCAGAGATGGTGGGGGTCCAAGACTGTTTTTT. Protein: CATSRDGGGPRLFF.